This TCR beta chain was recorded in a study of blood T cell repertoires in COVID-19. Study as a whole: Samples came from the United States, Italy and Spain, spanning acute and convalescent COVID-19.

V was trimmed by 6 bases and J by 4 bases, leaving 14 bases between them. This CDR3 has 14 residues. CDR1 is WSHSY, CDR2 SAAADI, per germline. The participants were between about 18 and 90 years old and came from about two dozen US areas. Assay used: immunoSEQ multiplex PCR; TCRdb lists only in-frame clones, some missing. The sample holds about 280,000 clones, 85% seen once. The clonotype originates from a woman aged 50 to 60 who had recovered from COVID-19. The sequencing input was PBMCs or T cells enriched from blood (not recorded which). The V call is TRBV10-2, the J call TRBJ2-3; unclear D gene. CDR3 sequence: CASSPTLPPDTQYF. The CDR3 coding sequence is TGCGCCAGCAGCCCGACTCTACCCCCAGATACGCAGTATTTT.